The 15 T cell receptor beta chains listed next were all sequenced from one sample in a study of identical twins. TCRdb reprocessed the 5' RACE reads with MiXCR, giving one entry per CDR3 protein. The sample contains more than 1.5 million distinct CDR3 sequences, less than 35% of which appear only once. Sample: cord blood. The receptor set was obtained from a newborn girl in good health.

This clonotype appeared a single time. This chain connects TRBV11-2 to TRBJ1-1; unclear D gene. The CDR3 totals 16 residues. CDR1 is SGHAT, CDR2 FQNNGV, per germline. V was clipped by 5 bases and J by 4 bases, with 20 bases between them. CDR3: CASSQFGRGAVTEAFF. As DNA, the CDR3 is TGTGCCAGCAGCCAATTCGGTCGCGGAGCGGTCACTGAAGCTTTCTTT.

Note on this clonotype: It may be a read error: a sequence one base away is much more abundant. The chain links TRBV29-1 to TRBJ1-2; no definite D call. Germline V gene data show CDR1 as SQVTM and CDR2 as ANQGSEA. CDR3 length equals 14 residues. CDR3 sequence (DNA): TGCAGCGTTGAAAGGCTAGGGCAGAACTATCGCTACACCTTC. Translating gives CSVERLGQNYRYTF.

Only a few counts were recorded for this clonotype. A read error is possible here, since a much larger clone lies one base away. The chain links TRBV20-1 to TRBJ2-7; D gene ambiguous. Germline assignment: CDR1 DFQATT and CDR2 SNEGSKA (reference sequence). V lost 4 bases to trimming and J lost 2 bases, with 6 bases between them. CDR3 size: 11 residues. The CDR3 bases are TGCAGTGCTAAGACAACCTACGAGCAGTACTTC. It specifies CSAKTTYEQYF.

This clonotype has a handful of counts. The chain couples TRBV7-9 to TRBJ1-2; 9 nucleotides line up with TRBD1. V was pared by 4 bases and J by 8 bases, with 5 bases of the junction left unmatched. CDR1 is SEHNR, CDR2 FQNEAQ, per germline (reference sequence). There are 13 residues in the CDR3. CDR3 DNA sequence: TGTGCCAGCAGCTCCCGACAGGGGGAAGGCTACACCTTC. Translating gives CASSSRQGEGYTF.

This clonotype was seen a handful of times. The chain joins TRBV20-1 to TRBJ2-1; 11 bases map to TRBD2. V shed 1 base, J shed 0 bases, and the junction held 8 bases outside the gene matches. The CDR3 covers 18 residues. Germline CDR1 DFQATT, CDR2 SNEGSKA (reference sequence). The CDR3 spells CSARVSGSGGASYNEQFF. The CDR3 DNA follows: TGCAGTGCTAGAGTATCGGGTAGCGGGGGGGCCTCCTACAATGAGCAGTTCTTC.

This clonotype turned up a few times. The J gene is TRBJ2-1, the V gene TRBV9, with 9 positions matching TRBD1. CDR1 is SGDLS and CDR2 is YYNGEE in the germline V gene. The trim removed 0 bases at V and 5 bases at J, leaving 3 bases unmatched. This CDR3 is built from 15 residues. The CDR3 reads CASSVEGQGNNEQFF. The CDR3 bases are TGTGCCAGCAGCGTAGAGGGACAGGGCAACAATGAGCAGTTCTTC.

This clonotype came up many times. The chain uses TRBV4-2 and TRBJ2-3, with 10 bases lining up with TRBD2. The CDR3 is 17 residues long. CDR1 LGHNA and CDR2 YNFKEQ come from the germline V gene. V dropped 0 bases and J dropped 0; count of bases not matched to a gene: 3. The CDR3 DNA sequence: TGTGCCAGCAGCCAAGACCTGACTAGCGGGAGCACAGATACGCAGTATTTT. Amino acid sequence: CASSQDLTSGSTDTQYF.

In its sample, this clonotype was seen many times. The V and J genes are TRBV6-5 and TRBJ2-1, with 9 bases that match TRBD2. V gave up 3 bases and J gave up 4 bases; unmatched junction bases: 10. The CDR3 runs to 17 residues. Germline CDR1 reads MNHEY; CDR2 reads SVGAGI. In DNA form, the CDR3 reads TGTGCCAGCAGTTATTTTGGCGGGAGGGAATTTTACAATGAGCAGTTCTTC. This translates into CASSYFGGREFYNEQFF.

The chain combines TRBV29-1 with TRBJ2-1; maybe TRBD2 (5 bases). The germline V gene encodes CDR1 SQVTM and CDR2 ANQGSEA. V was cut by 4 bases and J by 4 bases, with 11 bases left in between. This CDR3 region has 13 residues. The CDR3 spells CSVGLPGYNEQFF. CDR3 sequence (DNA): TGCAGCGTTGGACTCCCGGGGTACAATGAGCAGTTCTTC.

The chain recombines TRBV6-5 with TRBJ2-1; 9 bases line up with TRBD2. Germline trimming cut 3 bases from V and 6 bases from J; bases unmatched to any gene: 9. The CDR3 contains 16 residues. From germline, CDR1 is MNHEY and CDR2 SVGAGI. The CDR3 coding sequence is TGTGCCAGCAGTTATAGCGGGACTAGCCTTATCAATGAGCAGTTCTTC. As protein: CASSYSGTSLINEQFF.

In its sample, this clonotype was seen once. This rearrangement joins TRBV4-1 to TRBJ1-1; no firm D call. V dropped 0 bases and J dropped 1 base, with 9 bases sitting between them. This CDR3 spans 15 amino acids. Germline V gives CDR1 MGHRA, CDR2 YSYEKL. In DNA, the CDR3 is TGCGCCAGCAGCCAAGATTGTTCACCGAACACTGAAGCTTTCTTT. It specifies CASSQDCSPNTEAFF.

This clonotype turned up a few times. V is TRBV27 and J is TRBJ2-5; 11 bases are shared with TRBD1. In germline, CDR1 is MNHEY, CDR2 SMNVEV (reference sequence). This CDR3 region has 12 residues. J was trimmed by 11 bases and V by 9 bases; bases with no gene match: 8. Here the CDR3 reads CARPDRGLEQYF. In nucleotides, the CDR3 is TGTGCCAGGCCGGACAGGGGGCTAGAGCAGTACTTC.

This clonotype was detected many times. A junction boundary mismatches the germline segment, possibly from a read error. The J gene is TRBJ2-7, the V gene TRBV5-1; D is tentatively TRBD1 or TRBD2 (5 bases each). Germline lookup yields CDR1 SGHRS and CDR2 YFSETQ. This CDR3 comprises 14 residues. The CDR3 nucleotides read TGTGCCAGCAGCGTCCGGGACCGCTCCTACGAGCAGTACTTC. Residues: CASSVRDRSYEQYF. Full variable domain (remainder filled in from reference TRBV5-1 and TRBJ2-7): KAGVTQTPRYLIKTRGQQVTLSCSPISGHRSVSWYQQTPGQGLQFLFEYFSETQRNKGNFPGRFSGRQFSNSRSEMNVSTLELGDSALYLCASSVRDRSYEQYFGPGTRLTVT.

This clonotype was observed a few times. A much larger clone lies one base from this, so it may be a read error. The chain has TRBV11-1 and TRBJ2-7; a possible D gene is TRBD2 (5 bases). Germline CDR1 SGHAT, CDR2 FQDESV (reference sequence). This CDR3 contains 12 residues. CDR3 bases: TGTACCAGCAGCTCTGGACTTTACGAGCAGTACTTC. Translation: CTSSSGLYEQYF.

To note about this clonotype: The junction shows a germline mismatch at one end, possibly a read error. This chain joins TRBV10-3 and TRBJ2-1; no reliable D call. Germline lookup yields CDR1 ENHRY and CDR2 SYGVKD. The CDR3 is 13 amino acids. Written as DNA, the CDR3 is TGTGCCGTCAGTGAGAGGTCTGCCGATGAGCAGTTCTTC. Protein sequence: CAVSERSADEQFF.